These 25 T cell receptor beta chains were all obtained from the same sample, sequenced in a study of PD-L1 blockade in urothelial cancer. TCRdb's table, derived via immunoSEQ multiplex PCR, lists solely in-frame clones and lacks some. The profile shows about 91,000 clones, 85% to 95% of them singletons. Material: PBMCs, obtained around atezolizumab (anti-PD-L1) treatment. Receptors were obtained from a man in his 60s with urothelial cancer.

This chain connects TRBV6-5 to TRBJ2-5, with D unclear. Germline V gene sequence: CDR1 MNHEY, CDR2 SVGAGI. The germline V and J ends were trimmed by 6 bases and 5 bases, with 16 bases remaining between them. The CDR3 sequence is 14 residues long. The CDR3 spells CASRLDSYGETQYF. In DNA form, the CDR3 reads TGTGCCAGCAGATTGGATTCATACGGGGAGACCCAGTACTTC.

The chain is built from TRBV7-2 and TRBJ2-5; D is undetermined. Germline V gene sequence: CDR1 SGHTA, CDR2 FQGNSA. The ends were cut back, 2 bases at V and 1 base at J, with 8 bases in the middle. CDR3 length equals 14 residues. CDR3 sequence: CASSLKLTQETQYF. The CDR3 DNA reads TGTGCCAGCAGCTTAAAGCTAACCCAAGAGACCCAGTACTTC. Full variable domain (outside the CDR3, taken from reference TRBV7-2 and TRBJ2-5): GAGVSQSPSNKVTEKGKDVELRCDPISGHTALYWYRQSLGQGLEFLIYFQGNSAPDKSGLPSDRFSAERTGGSVSTLTIQRTQQEDSAVYLCASSLKLTQETQYFGPGTRLLVL.

The chain has TRBV29-1 and TRBJ2-3; 11 nucleotides match TRBD2. CDR3 length: 15 residues. Germline lookup yields CDR1 SQVTM and CDR2 ANQGSEA. The J segment lost 3 bases and the V segment lost 4 bases, leaving 6 bases of the junction unmatched. CDR3 coding DNA: TGCAGCGTTGTTACTAGCGGGAGAAGGACAGATACGCAGTATTTT. Translation gives CSVVTSGRRTDTQYF.

This chain uses TRBV4-2 with TRBJ2-5, with TRBD2 identical over 7 bases. The CDR3 contains 14 residues. Germline V lookup: CDR1 LGHNA, CDR2 YNFKEQ. J gave up 4 bases and V 3 bases, and 5 bases lay outside the gene matches. The CDR3 DNA sequence: TGTGCCAGCAGCCAGGGACTATTCGGAGAGACCCAGTACTTC. Protein product: CASSQGLFGETQYF.

The J gene is TRBJ2-2, the V gene TRBV9; TRBD2 agrees at 11 bases. The V gene's germline CDR1 is SGDLS and CDR2 YYNGEE. The CDR3 loop spans 18 amino acids. V lost 0 bases to trimming and J lost 4 bases; unmatched junction nucleotides: 8. The CDR3 coding sequence is TGTGCCAGCAGCGTAGGGCTAGCGGGAGGCCGGAGCACCGGGGAGCTGTTTTTT. Translating gives CASSVGLAGGRSTGELFF.

V gene TRBV19 combines with J gene TRBJ2-5; D not certain. V was clipped by 4 bases and J by 3 bases, with 9 bases between them. Germline values: CDR1 LNHDA, CDR2 SQIVND (reference sequence). This CDR3 has 13 residues. DNA for the CDR3: TGTGCCAGTAGTAAGACATTGGAAGAGACCCAGTACTTC. Protein: CASSKTLEETQYF.

The chain recombines TRBV28 with TRBJ2-7, with TRBD1 matching over 7 bases. The junction had 7 bases not matched to a gene; V was cut back by 6 bases and J by 2 bases. In germline, CDR1 is MDHEN, CDR2 SYDVKM. This CDR3 spans 14 amino acids. The chain's CDR3 is CASSVTGAAYEQYF. For the CDR3, the DNA is TGTGCCAGCAGCGTTACAGGGGCGGCCTACGAGCAGTACTTC.

Turning to this clone: Other DNA sequences in this sample translate to the same CDR3. The V gene is TRBV9, the J gene TRBJ2-3; 10 bases align to TRBD2. Per the germline V gene, CDR1 is SGDLS and CDR2 is YYNGEE. Trimming took 3 bases from V and 3 from J; bases not matched to a gene: 4. The CDR3 length is 15 residues. The CDR3 region is CASSASGGGTDTQYF. DNA of the CDR3: TGTGCCAGCAGCGCTAGCGGGGGCGGTACAGATACGCAGTATTTT.

This clone came up a few times. CDR3 sequence (DNA): TGTGCCAGCAGCTTAGGGGACTCCTCAGACCAGCAGTACTTC. It is translated as CASSLGDSSDQQYF. The rearrangement joins TRBV7-2 to TRBJ2-7; a possible D gene is TRBD2 (6 bases). The CDR3 is 14 amino acids. Germline loops: CDR1 SGHTA, CDR2 FQGNSA. The V gene lost 1 base and the J gene lost 8 bases, with 15 bases spanning the gap.

This chain uses TRBV29-1 with TRBJ2-3; weak D call: TRBD2 (6 bases). The CDR3 extends over 15 amino acids. Deletions cut 0 bases from V and 3 bases from J, with 13 bases between. Germline lookup yields CDR1 SQVTM and CDR2 ANQGSEA. The CDR3, as DNA: TGCAGCGTTGAAGATCGGCCCCGGGGGACAGATACGCAGTATTTT. Translated, it gives CSVEDRPRGTDTQYF.

The rearrangement joins TRBV11-2 to TRBJ1-1; unclear D gene. The CDR3 extends over 13 amino acids. Trimming shortened V by 1 base and J by 7 bases, and 10 bases separated the two germline ends. Germline loops: CDR1 SGHAT, CDR2 FQNNGV. The CDR3 sequence is CASSLVIGYEAFF. The CDR3 coding sequence is TGTGCCAGCAGCTTAGTAATCGGGTATGAAGCTTTCTTT.

The chain has TRBV6-5 and TRBJ2-7; tentative D call: TRBD2 (5 bases). Germline V CDR1 and CDR2: MNHEY, SVGAGI. The CDR3 runs 15 residues. V shed 2 bases and J shed 2 bases, with 13 bases lying between them. This CDR3 reads CASSYGLARTYEQYF. The CDR3 DNA reads TGTGCCAGCAGTTACGGGCTAGCTCGAACCTACGAGCAGTACTTC.

This clone appeared a single time. V gene TRBV7-2 combines with J gene TRBJ1-4; 7 bases agree with TRBD1. Per the germline V gene, CDR1 is SGHTA and CDR2 is FQGNSA. Losses at the gene ends were 3 bases for V and 5 bases for J; bases not matched to a gene: 9. The CDR3 has 16 residues. The CDR3 protein is CASSLRSQGNNEKLFF. CDR3 DNA sequence: TGTGCCAGCAGCTTGCGTTCACAGGGGAACAATGAAAAACTGTTTTTT.

J is TRBJ2-3 and V is TRBV5-4; TRBD2 agrees at 15 bases. This CDR3 is 19 amino acids long. Germline values: CDR1 SGHNT, CDR2 YYREEE (reference sequence). V dropped 0 bases and J dropped 1; count of bases not matched to a gene: 6. The CDR3 loop is CASSLGGLAGGVGTDTQYF. For the CDR3, the DNA is TGTGCCAGCAGCTTGGGGGGACTAGCGGGAGGAGTGGGCACAGATACGCAGTATTTT. The complete variable domain, with remaining parts taken from reference TRBV5-4 and TRBJ2-3, reads ETGVTQSPTHLIKTRGQQVTLRCSSQSGHNTVSWYQQALGQGPQFIFQYYREEENGRGNFPPRFSGLQFPNYSSELNVNALELDDSALYLCASSLGGLAGGVGTDTQYFGPGTRLTVL.

This CDR3 reads CASSLEQTDTQYF. DNA of the CDR3: TGTGCCAGCAGCTTAGAACAGACAGATACGCAGTATTTT. This chain uses TRBV7-2 with TRBJ2-3; D is undetermined. Trimming shortened V by 1 base and J by 3 bases, and 5 bases separated the two germline ends. This CDR3 has 13 amino acids. CDR1 is SGHTA and CDR2 is FQGNSA in the germline V gene.

V and J are TRBV30 and TRBJ2-3; perhaps TRBD2 as D (6 bases). Trimming removed 4 bases from V and 0 bases from J, with 8 bases in between. The CDR3 loop spans 13 amino acids. The germline V gene encodes CDR1 GTSNPN and CDR2 SVGIG (reference sequence). This chain's CDR3 is CAWNRGSTDTQYF. The CDR3 DNA sequence: TGTGCCTGGAATCGGGGGAGCACAGATACGCAGTATTTT. Variable domain in full (rest from reference TRBV30 and TRBJ2-3): SQTIHQWPATLVQPVGSPLSLECTVEGTSNPNLYWYRQAAGRGLQLLFYSVGIGQISSEVPQNLSASRPQDRQFILSSKKLLLSDSGFYLCAWNRGSTDTQYFGPGTRLTVL.

There are a few counts of this clone. The chain carries TRBV2 and TRBJ1-4; weak D call: TRBD1 (5 bases). Trimming cost V 6 bases and J 5 bases, with 10 bases left between them. Germline lookup yields CDR1 SNHLY and CDR2 FYNNEI. CDR3 length equals 13 residues. Written as DNA, the CDR3 is TGTGCCAGCAGCAGGGCCCCAAATGAAAAACTGTTTTTT. Translated, it gives CASSRAPNEKLFF.

This rearrangement joins TRBV7-2 to TRBJ2-1; D is undetermined. Trimming left V 6 bases short and J 9 bases short, with 12 bases between. The V gene's germline CDR1 is SGHTA and CDR2 FQGNSA. This CDR3 spans 12 amino acids. In nucleotides, the CDR3 is TGTGCCAGCAGTACCCTAAGGAGTGAGCAGTTCTTC. Translated: CASSTLRSEQFF.

The chain employs TRBV7-3 and TRBJ2-5; TRBD2 aligns across 9 bases. The CDR3 extends over 17 amino acids. The germline V gene encodes CDR1 SGHTA and CDR2 FQGTGA. Trimming at V came to 2 bases and at J to 5 bases, leaving 12 bases not matched to a gene. The DNA for the CDR3 is TGTGCCAGCAGCTTAGGAGGGAGTAGCGGGGGTGCGGAGACCCAGTACTTC. This sequence encodes CASSLGGSSGGAETQYF. The whole variable domain, remainder taken from reference TRBV7-3 and TRBJ2-5, is GAGVSQTPSNKVTEKGKYVELRCDPISGHTALYWYRQSLGQGPEFLIYFQGTGAADDSGLPNDRFFAVRPEGSVSTLKIQRTERGDSAVYLCASSLGGSSGGAETQYFGPGTRLLVL.

This sequence joins TRBV29-1 and TRBJ2-6, with 9 positions matching TRBD1. V trimming: 4 bases; J trimming: 4 bases; junction bases outside the gene matches: 5. The V gene's germline CDR1 is SQVTM and CDR2 ANQGSEA. There are 15 residues in the CDR3. CDR3 in amino acids: CSVGDRVSGANVLTF. CDR3 DNA sequence: TGCAGCGTTGGGGACAGGGTCTCCGGGGCCAACGTCCTGACTTTC.

This chain joins TRBV11-2 and TRBJ2-3, with 8 nucleotides matching TRBD2. V shed 5 bases, J shed 0 bases, and the junction held 7 bases outside the gene matches. This CDR3 is 16 amino acids long. Per the germline V gene, CDR1 is SGHAT and CDR2 is FQNNGV. The chain's CDR3 is CASSGSGGPSTDTQYF. The DNA of the CDR3 is TGTGCCAGCAGCGGGAGCGGGGGACCTAGCACAGATACGCAGTATTTT. Full variable domain (remainder filled in from reference TRBV11-2 and TRBJ2-3): EAGVAQSPRYKIIEKRQSVAFWCNPISGHATLYWYQQILGQGPKLLIQFQNNGVVDDSQLPKDRFSAERLKGVDSTLKIQPAKLEDSAVYLCASSGSGGPSTDTQYFGPGTRLTVL.

The chain joins TRBV5-1 to TRBJ2-6, with D tentatively TRBD1 (6 bases). The CDR3 spans 17 residues. The germline V and J ends were trimmed by 3 bases and 0 bases, with 13 bases remaining between them. Germline CDR1 SGHRS, CDR2 YFSETQ. The CDR3 loop is CASSSEGEFSGANVLTF. The CDR3 DNA reads as TGCGCCAGCAGCTCCGAGGGGGAGTTCTCTGGGGCCAACGTCCTGACTTTC.

As to this clone: Other DNA variants within this sample encode the same CDR3. This rearrangement joins TRBV9 to TRBJ2-7, with TRBD1 as a possible D gene (5 bases). V lost 2 bases to trimming and J lost 2 bases, with 11 bases between them. This CDR3 region has 14 residues. Germline V gives CDR1 SGDLS, CDR2 YYNGEE. CDR3 sequence reads: CASSVGQGPYEQYF. The CDR3 DNA is TGTGCCAGCAGCGTGGGCCAGGGCCCCTACGAGCAGTACTTC.

On this clone: A junction boundary mismatches the germline segment, possibly from a read error. V and J are TRBV28 and TRBJ1-2; unclear D gene. The CDR3 totals 14 residues. Per the germline V gene, CDR1 is MDHEN and CDR2 is SYDVKM. The CDR3 here is CASRSLKLNFGYTF. DNA for the CDR3: TGTGCCAGCAGATCCCTTAAGTTAAACTTTGGCTACACCTTC.

The chain combines TRBV6-5 with TRBJ1-1; D gene unclear. The CDR3 loop spans 13 amino acids. Trimming cost V 3 bases and J 0 bases, with 5 bases left between them. Germline V gene sequence: CDR1 MNHEY, CDR2 SVGAGI. CDR3 sequence reads: CASSYTVNTEAFF. CDR3 sequence (DNA): TGTGCCAGCAGTTATACGGTGAACACTGAAGCTTTCTTT.